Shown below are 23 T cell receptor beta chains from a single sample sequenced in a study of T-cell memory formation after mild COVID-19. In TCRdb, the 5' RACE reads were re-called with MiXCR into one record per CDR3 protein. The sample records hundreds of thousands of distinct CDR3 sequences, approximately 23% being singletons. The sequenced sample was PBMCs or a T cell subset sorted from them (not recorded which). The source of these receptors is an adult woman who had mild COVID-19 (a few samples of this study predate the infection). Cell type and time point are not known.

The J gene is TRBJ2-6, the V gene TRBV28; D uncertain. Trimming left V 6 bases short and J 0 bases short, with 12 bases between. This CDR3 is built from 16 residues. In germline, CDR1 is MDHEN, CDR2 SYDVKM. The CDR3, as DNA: TGTGCCAGCAGCCCCACCGAGGCCTCTGGGGCCAACGTCCTGACTTTC. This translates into CASSPTEASGANVLTF.

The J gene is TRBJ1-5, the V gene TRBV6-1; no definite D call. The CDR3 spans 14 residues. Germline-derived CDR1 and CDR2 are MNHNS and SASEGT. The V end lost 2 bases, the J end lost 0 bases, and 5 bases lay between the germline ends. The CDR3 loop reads CASSEFGSNQPQHF. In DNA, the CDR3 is TGTGCCAGCAGTGAATTCGGTAGCAATCAGCCCCAGCATTTT.

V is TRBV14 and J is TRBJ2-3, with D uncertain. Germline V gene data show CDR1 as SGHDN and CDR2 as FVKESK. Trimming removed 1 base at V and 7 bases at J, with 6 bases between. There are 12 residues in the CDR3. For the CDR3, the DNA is TGTGCCAGCAGCCAAGCCGCAAATACGCAGTATTTT. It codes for CASSQAANTQYF. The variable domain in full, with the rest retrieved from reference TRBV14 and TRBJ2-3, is EAGVTQFPSHSVIEKGQTVTLRCDPISGHDNLYWYRRVMGKEIKFLLHFVKESKQDESGMPNNRFLAERTGGTYSTLKVQPAELEDSGVYFCASSQAANTQYFGPGTRLTVL.

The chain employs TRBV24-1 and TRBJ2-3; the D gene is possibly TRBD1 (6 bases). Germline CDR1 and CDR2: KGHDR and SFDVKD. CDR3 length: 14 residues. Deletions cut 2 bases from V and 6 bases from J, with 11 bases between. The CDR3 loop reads CATSDSAGVDTQYF. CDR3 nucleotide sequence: TGTGCCACCAGTGATTCGGCAGGGGTGGATACGCAGTATTTT.

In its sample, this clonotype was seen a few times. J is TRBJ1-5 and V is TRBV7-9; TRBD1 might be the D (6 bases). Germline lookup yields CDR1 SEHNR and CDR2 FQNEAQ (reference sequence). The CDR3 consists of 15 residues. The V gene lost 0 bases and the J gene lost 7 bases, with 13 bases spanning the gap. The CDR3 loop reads CASSLAGTGTQPQHF. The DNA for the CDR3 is TGTGCCAGCAGCTTAGCCGGGACGGGGACACAGCCCCAGCATTTT.

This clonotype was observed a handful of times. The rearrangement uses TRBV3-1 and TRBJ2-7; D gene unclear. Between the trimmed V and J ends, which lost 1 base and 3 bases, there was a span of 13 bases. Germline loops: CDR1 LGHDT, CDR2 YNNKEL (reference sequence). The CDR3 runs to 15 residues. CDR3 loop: CASSQGYRHRYEQYF. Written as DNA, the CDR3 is TGTGCCAGCAGCCAAGGTTACCGGCACCGCTACGAGCAGTACTTC.

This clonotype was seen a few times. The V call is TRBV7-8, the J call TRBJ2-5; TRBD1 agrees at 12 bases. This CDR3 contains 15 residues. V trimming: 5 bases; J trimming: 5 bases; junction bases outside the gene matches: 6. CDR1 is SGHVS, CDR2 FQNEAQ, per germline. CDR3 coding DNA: TGTGCCAGCAGCGTCGGGACAGGGGGCGGGGAGACCCAGTACTTC. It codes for CASSVGTGGGETQYF.

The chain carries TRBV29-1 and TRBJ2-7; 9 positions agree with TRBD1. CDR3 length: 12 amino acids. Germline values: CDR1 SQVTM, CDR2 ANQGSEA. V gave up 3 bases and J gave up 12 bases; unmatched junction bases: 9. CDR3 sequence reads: CSVDFGQGWVYF. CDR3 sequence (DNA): TGCAGCGTTGATTTCGGACAGGGGTGGGTGTACTTC.

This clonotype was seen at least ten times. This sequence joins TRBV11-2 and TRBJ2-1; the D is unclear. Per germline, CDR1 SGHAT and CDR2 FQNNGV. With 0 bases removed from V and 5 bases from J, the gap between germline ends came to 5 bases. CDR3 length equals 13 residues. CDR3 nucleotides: TGTGCCAGCAGCTTAGAAGCTAACAATGAGCAGTTCTTC. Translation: CASSLEANNEQFF.

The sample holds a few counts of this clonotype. CDR3 protein: CASSRRDTSTDTQYF. CDR3 nucleotides: TGTGCCAGCAGCCGCCGGGACACAAGCACAGATACGCAGTATTTT. This rearrangement joins TRBV6-1 to TRBJ2-3, with D possibly TRBD1 on 6 matching bases. The CDR3 consists of 15 residues. The V end lost 6 bases, the J end lost 0 bases, and 13 bases lay between the germline ends. CDR1 and CDR2 from the germline V gene are MNHNS and SASEGT.

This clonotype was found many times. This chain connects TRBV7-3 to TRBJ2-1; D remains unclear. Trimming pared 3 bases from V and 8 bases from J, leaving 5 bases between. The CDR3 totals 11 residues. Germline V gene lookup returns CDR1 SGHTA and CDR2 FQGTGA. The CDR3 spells CASSFGDEQFF. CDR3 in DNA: TGTGCCAGCAGCTTTGGGGATGAGCAGTTCTTC. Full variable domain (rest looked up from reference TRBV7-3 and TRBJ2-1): GAGVSQTPSNKVTEKGKYVELRCDPISGHTALYWYRQSLGQGPEFLIYFQGTGAADDSGLPNDRFFAVRPEGSVSTLKIQRTERGDSAVYLCASSFGDEQFFGPGTRLTVL.

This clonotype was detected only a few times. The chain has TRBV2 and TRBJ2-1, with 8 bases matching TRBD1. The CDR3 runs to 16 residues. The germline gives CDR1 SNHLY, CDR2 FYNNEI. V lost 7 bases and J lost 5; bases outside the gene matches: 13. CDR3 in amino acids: CASIDPGRGRNNEQFF. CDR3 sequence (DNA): TGTGCCAGCATCGACCCCGGCAGGGGGCGAAACAATGAGCAGTTCTTC.

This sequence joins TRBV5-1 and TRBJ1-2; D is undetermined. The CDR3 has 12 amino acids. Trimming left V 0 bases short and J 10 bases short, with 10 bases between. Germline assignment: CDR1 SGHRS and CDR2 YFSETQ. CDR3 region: CASSLGSSTYTF. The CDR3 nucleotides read TGCGCCAGCAGCTTGGGCAGCTCGACCTACACCTTC.

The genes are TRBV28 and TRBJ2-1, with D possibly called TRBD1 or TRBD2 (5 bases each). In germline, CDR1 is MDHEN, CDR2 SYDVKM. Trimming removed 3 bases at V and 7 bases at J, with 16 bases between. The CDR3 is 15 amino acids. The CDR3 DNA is TGTGCCAGCAGTTTTGCAGGGACCGCCGGAAATGAGCAGTTCTTC. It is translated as CASSFAGTAGNEQFF.

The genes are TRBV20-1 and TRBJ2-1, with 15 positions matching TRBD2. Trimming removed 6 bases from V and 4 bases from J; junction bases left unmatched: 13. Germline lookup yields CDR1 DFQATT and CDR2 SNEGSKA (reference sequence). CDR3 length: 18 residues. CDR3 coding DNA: TGCAGTGCCGACCCGGGACTAGCGGGAGGCCCTCTATACAATGAGCAGTTCTTC. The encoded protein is CSADPGLAGGPLYNEQFF.

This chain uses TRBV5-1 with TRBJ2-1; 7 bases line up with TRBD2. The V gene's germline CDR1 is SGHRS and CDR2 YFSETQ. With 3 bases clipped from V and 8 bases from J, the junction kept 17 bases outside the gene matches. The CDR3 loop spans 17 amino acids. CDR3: CASSSLSGWGSPDEQFF. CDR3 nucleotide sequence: TGCGCCAGCAGCTCCCTTAGCGGGTGGGGGTCCCCTGATGAGCAGTTCTTC.

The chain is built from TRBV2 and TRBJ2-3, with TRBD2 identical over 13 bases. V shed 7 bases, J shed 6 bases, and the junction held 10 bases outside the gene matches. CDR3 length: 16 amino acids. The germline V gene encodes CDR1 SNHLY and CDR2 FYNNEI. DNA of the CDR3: TGTGCCAGCAAAAGAGGACTAGCGGGGGAGGCGGATACGCAGTATTTT. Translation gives CASKRGLAGEADTQYF.

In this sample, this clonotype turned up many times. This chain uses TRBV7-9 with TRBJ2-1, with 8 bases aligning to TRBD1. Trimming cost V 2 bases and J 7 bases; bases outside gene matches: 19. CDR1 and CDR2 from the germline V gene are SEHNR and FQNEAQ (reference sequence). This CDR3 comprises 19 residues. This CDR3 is CASSLPLVGSWTGRNEQFF. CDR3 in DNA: TGTGCCAGCAGCTTACCTCTTGTTGGGTCGTGGACAGGGAGGAATGAGCAGTTCTTC.

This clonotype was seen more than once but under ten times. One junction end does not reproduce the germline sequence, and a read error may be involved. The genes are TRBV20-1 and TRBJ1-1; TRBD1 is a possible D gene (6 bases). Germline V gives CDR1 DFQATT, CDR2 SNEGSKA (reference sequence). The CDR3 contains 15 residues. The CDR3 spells CSARGPRGVKTEAFF. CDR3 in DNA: TGCAGTGCTAGAGGGCCCAGGGGCGTGAAGACTGAAGCTTTCTTT.

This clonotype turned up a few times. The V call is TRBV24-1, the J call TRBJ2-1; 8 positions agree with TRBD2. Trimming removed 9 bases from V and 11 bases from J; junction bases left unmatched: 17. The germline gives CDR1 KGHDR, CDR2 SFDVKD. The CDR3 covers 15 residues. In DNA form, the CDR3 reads TGTGCCACCCTAGAGCGGGAGAGCACCCCGGTCCAGCAGTTCTTC. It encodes CATLERESTPVQQFF.

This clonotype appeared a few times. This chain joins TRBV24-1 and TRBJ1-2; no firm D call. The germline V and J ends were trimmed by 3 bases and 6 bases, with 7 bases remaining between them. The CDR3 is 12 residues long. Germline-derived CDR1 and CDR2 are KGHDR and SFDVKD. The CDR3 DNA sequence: TGTGCCACCAGTGATACTCGCAATGGCTACACCTTC. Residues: CATSDTRNGYTF.

In DNA, the CDR3 is TGTGCCAGCAGCTTCTCCGGGACGCTACGGAACATTCAGTACTTC. It translates to CASSFSGTLRNIQYF. The chain couples TRBV7-2 to TRBJ2-4; D could derive from TRBD1 or TRBD2 (5 bases each). The germline gives CDR1 SGHTA, CDR2 FQGNSA. V lost 3 bases and J 7 bases, leaving 16 bases between the germline ends. The CDR3 runs 15 residues.

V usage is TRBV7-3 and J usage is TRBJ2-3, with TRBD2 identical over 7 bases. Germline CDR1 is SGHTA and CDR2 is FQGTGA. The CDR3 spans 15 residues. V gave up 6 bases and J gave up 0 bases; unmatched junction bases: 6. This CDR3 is CASRGRGSSTDTQYF. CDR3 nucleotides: TGTGCCAGCAGGGGGAGGGGCTCGAGCACAGATACGCAGTATTTT.